The T cell receptor (beta chain) described here comes from a study of blood T cell repertoires in COVID-19. Profiling relied on immunoSEQ multiplex PCR, and the TCRdb table lists in-frame clones only, not all of them. The sample records 150,000 to 250,000 clones, roughly 83% being singletons. Trimming removed 5 bases at V and 0 bases at J, with 12 bases between. This CDR3 contains 16 residues. CDR1 and CDR2 from the germline V gene are SGHNT and YYREEE (reference sequence). The rearrangement joins TRBV5-4 to TRBJ2-6; tentatively, D is TRBD2 (5 bases). The sequencing input was peripheral blood. The clonotype was recovered from a woman in her forties with COVID-19, enrolled during active disease. The chain's CDR3 is CASSLIGSSGANVLTF. CDR3 nucleotide sequence: TGTGCCAGCAGTTTAATAGGGAGCTCTGGGGCCAACGTCCTGACTTTC.